The rows below give T cell receptor beta chains drawn from one sample of a study of blood T cells in healthy people across ages. TCRdb analysed the 5' RACE reads with MiXCR anew, one entry per CDR3 protein. This table holds some 700,000 distinct CDR3 sequences, more than 40% found once. What was sequenced was blood. These TCRs come from a woman aged 60-75 years in good health. Each CDR3 is given without its conserved first and last residue.

cdr3_length	j_call	v_call	cdr3_aa
13	-	TRBV27	ASSLLGLGYYEQY
10	TRBJ2-3	TRBV5-1	TSRGGGDTQY
15	TRBJ2-1	TRBV7-2	ASSLGPGAGGMNEQF
12	TRBJ2-5	TRBV12-3/TRBV12-4	ASSPRGSQETQY
13	TRBJ2-4	TRBV11-2	ASSLDPRDQDIQY
12	TRBJ2-7	TRBV20-1	SARLADGSYEQY
12	-	TRBV29-1	SVRETGGYSEQY
11	TRBJ2-3	TRBV20-1	SASGRASDTQY
13	TRBJ1-2	TRBV28	GVAEEQGPNYGYT
15	TRBJ2-1	TRBV7-9	ASSSGYTSGSWDEQF
14	TRBJ2-7	TRBV12-3/TRBV12-4	ASSFPLGQGAGEQY
12	TRBJ1-1	TRBV5-1	ASSLDTAAAEAF
9	TRBJ1-2	TRBV3-1	ASSQSHGYT
12	TRBJ1-2	TRBV14	ASSQDWQGSGYT
14	TRBJ2-6	TRBV27	ASGLGQGAGANVLT
12	TRBJ2-5	TRBV29-1	SVAMIQYQETQY
12	TRBJ2-3	TRBV7-9	ASSLEKSTDTQY
12	TRBJ2-7	TRBV4-3	ASSQDFLAGEQY
15	TRBJ2-1	TRBV4-3	ASSPNLGISGSNEQF
11	TRBJ2-4	TRBV12-3/TRBV12-4	ASSLERAGIQY
13	TRBJ1-5	TRBV20-1	SARVPRAQNQPQH
15	TRBJ2-7	TRBV6-6	ASSYSPSPGGFYEQY
12	TRBJ1-1	TRBV18	ASSPGTTNTEAF
12	TRBJ1-2	TRBV6-6	ASSYVGEGNGYT
14	TRBJ2-3	TRBV7-2	ASSLRLAGGSDTQY
12	TRBJ2-3	TRBV24-1	ATSDSGTADTQY
11	TRBJ2-1	TRBV7-2	ASSPRGSNEQF
9	TRBJ1-4	TRBV20-1	SASMDEKLF
11	TRBJ2-7	TRBV10-2	ASSVQAFYEQY
15	TRBJ2-2	TRBV7-3	ASSDLAGGFVSGELF
10	TRBJ1-4	TRBV19	ASSEGTKKLF
11	TRBJ2-3	TRBV11-2	ASSLTNSDTQY
11	TRBJ1-5	TRBV10-3	AIRGDSNQPQH
13	TRBJ2-3	TRBV7-2	ASSLFQRDTDTQY
16	TRBJ2-5	TRBV20-1	SAPGGGGRDQWEETQY